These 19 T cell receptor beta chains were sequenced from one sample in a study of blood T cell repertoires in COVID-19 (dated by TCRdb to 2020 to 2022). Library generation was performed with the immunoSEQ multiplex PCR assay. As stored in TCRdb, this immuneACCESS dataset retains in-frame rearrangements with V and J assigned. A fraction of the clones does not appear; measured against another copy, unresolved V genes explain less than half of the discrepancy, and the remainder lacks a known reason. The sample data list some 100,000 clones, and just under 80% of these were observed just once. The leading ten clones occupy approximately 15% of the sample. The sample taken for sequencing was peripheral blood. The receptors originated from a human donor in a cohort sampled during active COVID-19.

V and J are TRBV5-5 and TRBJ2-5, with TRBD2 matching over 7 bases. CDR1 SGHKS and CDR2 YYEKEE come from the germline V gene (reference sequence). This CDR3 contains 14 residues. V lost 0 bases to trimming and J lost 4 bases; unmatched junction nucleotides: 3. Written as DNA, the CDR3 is TGTGCCAGCAGCTTGGTCTCTAGCGGAGAGACCCAGTACTTC. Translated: CASSLVSSGETQYF.

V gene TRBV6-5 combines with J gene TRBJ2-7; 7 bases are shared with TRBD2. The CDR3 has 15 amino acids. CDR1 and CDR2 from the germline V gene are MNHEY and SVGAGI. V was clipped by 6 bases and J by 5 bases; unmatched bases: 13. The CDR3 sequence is CASRGGRTRTHEQYF. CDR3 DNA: TGTGCCAGCAGGGGGGGTCGGACTAGAACCCACGAGCAGTACTTC.

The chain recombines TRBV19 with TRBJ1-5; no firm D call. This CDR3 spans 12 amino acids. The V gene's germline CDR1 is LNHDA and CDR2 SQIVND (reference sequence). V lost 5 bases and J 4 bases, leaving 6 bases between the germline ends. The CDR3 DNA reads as TGTGCCAGTAGTGCGGAGAATCAGCCCCAGCATTTT. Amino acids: CASSAENQPQHF.

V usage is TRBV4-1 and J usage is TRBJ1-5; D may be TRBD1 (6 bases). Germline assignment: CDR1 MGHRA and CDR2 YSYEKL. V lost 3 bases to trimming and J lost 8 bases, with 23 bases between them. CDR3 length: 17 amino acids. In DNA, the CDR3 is TGCGCCAGCAGCCACCAACCTCGCGAGGGGGGGAGGGAGCCCCAGCATTTT. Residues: CASSHQPREGGREPQHF.

Here the CDR3 reads CASSQEFGSETQYF. CDR3 in DNA: TGCGCCAGCAGCCAAGAGTTCGGGTCAGAGACCCAGTACTTC. The chain couples TRBV4-1 to TRBJ2-5, with D uncertain. The CDR3 totals 14 residues. CDR1 and CDR2 from the germline V gene are MGHRA and YSYEKL. V shed 0 bases and J shed 4 bases, with 9 bases lying between them.

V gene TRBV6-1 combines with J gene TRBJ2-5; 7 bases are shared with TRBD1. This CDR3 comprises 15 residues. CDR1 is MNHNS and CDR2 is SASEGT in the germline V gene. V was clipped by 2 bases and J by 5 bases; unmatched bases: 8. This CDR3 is CASSESRGLWETQYF. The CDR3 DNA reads TGTGCCAGCAGTGAATCGAGGGGGCTGTGGGAGACCCAGTACTTC.

CDR3 loop: CASIQGGQGNEQYF. DNA of the CDR3: TGTGCCAGCATCCAGGGGGGACAGGGTAACGAGCAGTACTTC. The V call is TRBV28, the J call TRBJ2-7; 9 bases align to TRBD1. The germline CDR1 and CDR2 sequences are MDHEN and SYDVKM. The CDR3 length is 14 residues. V lost 7 bases, J lost 5 bases, and 9 bases stayed unmatched.

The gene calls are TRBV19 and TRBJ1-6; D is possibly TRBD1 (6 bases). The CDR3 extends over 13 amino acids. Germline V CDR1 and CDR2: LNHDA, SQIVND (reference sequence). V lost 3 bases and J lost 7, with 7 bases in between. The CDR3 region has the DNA TGTGCCAGTAGTATTGGACAGAATTCACCCCTCCACTTT. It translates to CASSIGQNSPLHF.

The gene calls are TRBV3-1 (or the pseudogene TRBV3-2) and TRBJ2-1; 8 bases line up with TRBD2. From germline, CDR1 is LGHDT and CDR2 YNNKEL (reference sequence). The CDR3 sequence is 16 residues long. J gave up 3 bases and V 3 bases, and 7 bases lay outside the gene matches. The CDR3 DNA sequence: TGTGCCAGCAGCCAGTCAACGGCGGGAGGCTACAATGAGCAGTTCTTC. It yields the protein CASSQSTAGGYNEQFF.

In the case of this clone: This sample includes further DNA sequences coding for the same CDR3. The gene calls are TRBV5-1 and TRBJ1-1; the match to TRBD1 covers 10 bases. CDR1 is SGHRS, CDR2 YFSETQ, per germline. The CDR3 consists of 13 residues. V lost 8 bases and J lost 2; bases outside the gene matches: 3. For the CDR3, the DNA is TGCGCCAGTCGACAGGGGGCTAACACTGAAGCTTTCTTT. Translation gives CASRQGANTEAFF.

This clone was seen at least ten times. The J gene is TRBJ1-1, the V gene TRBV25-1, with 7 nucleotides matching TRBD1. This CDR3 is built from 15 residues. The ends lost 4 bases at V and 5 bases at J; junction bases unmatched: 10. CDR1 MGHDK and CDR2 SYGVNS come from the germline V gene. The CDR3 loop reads CASSGIKGAKTEAFF. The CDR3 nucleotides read TGTGCCAGCAGTGGAATAAAGGGGGCGAAAACTGAAGCTTTCTTT.

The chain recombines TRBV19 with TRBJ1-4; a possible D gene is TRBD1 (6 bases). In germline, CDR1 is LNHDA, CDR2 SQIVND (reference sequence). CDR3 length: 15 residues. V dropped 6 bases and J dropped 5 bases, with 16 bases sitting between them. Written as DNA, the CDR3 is TGTGCCAGTAGCAGAGGGACACTTGAAAATGAAAAACTGTTTTTT. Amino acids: CASSRGTLENEKLFF. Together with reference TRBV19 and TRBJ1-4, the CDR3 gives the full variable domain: DGGITQSPKYLFRKEGQNVTLSCEQNLNHDAMYWYRQDPGQGLRLIYYSQIVNDFQKGDIAEGYSVSREKKESFPLTVTSAQKNPTAFYLCASSRGTLENEKLFFGSGTQLSVL.

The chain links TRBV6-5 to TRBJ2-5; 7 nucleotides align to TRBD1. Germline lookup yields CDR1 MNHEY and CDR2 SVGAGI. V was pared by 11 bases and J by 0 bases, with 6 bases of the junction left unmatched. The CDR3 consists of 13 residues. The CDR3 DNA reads TGTGCCGTCAAGGACAGGAACCAAGAGACCCAGTACTTC. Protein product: CAVKDRNQETQYF.

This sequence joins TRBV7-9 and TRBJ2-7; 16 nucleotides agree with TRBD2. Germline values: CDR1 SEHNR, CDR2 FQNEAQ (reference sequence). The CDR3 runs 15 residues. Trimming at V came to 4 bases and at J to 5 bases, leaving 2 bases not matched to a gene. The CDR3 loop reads CASSSGLAGGNEQYF. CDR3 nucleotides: TGTGCCAGCAGCTCGGGACTAGCGGGGGGGAACGAGCAGTACTTC. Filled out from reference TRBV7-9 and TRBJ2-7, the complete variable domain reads DTGVSQNPRHKITKRGQNVTFRCDPISEHNRLYWYRQTLGQGPEFLTYFQNEAQLEKSRLLSDRFSAERPKGSFSTLEIQRTEQGDSAMYLCASSSGLAGGNEQYFGPGTRLTVT.

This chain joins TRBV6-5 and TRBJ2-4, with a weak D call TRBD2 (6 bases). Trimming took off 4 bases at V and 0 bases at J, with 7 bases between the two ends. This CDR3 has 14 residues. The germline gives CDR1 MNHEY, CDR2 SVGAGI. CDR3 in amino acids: CASSLGLAKNIQYF. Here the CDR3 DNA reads TGTGCCAGCAGTTTGGGACTAGCCAAAAACATTCAGTACTTC.

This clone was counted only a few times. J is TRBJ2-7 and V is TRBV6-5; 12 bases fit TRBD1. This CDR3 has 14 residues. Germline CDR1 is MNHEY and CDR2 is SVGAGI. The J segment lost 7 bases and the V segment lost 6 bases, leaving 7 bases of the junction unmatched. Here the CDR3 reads CASRGTGGLREQYF. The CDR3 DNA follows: TGTGCCAGCAGGGGGACAGGGGGCTTAAGGGAGCAGTACTTC.

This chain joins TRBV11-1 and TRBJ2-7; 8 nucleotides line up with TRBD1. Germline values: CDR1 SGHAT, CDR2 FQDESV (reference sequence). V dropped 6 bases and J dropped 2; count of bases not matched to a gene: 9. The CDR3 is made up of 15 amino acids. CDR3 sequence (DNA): TGTGCCAGCAGTCGATACCGGGACAGGACCTACGAGCAGTACTTC. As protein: CASSRYRDRTYEQYF.

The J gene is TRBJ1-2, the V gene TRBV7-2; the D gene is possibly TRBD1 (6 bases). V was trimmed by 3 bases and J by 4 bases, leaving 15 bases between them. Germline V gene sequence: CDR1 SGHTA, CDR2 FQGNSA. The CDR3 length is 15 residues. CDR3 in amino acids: CASSLGTLGSYGYTF. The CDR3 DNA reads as TGTGCCAGCAGCTTGGGGACACTCGGTAGCTATGGCTACACCTTC.

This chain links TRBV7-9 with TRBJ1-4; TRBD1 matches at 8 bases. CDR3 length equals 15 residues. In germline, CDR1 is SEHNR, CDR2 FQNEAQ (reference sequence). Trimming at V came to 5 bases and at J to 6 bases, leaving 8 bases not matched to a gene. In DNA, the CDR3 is TGTGCCAGCAGCCCTACCGGGACAGGCGATGAAAAACTGTTTTTT. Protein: CASSPTGTGDEKLFF. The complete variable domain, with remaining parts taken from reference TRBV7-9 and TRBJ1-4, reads DTGVSQNPRHKITKRGQNVTFRCDPISEHNRLYWYRQTLGQGPEFLTYFQNEAQLEKSRLLSDRFSAERPKGSFSTLEIQRTEQGDSAMYLCASSPTGTGDEKLFFGSGTQLSVL.